This entry features one T cell receptor beta chain sequence. TCRdb keeps only in-frame clones here, not all; method: immunoSEQ multiplex PCR. The data show about 350,000 clones, with about 85% seen just once and approximately 5.9% held by the top ten. The data originate from a study of Ad26.COV2.S vaccination and SARS-CoV-2 variants. Sample treatment: some 20 received Ad26.COV2.S at low or high dose, single or two shots; about 5 received placebo; per-sample allocation not given. Sampling was performed 63 days after the first vaccine or placebo injection. The germline CDR1 and CDR2 sequences are MNHEY and SMNVEV (reference sequence). V gave up 0 bases and J gave up 9 bases, with 11 bases separating them. The CDR3 length is 13 residues.

The sample was peripheral blood, taken in a trial of Ad26.COV2.S vaccine versus placebo. The chain employs TRBV27 and TRBJ1-1; D uncertain. The TCR was taken from a person between 18 and 65 years old who received the Ad26.COV2.S COVID-19 vaccine or a placebo. The CDR3 is CASSLSSAAKAFF. CDR3 DNA: TGTGCCAGCAGTTTATCGTCCGCCGCGAAAGCTTTCTTT.